This TCR beta chain was captured in a study of breast tumors, draining lymph nodes, adjacent tissues. Points on this clonotype: Its cognate antigen is unknown.

Study results and caveats: Data fit most tumor T cells coming from lymph node, expanding in tumor. The lymph node origin of tumor T cells was framed as consistent with a hypothesis, not demonstrated. Compared with lymph nodes, tumors were less diverse; compared with nontumor tissue, more. Luminal-like breast cancer showed significantly greater tumor-nontumor repertoire similarity than basal-like breast cancer did.

A single record per CDR3 protein comes from TCRdb applying MiXCR to the multiplex PCR reads. The sample lists around 170,000 distinct CDR3 sequences, 30% to 35% occurring once. The CDR3 loop spans 10 amino acids. Germline CDR1 SQVTM, CDR2 ANQGSEA. Trimming stripped 4 bases from V and 6 bases from J, with 5 bases between. Axillary draining lymph nodes of breast cancer patients supplied the node samples. The source is a female donor with breast cancer. Some clones in this sample may be carry-over from other donors' samples. The chain couples TRBV29-1 to TRBJ2-3; D is unresolved. Sequencing input: axillary lymph node tissue. CDR3 in amino acids: CSVVGDTQYF. For the CDR3, the DNA is TGCAGCGTTGTCGGGGATACGCAGTATTTT.